This is a list of T cell receptor beta chains from one sample in a study of T-cell memory formation after mild COVID-19. Using its own MiXCR run on the 5' RACE reads, TCRdb lists one record per CDR3 protein. This sample yields 100,000 to 130,000 distinct CDR3 sequences, of which roughly 19% are seen a single time; approximately 5.1% belongs to the top ten. The sample was PBMCs or a T cell subset sorted from them (not recorded which). The receptors shown here come from a young man who had mild COVID-19 (a few samples of this study predate the infection). Cell type and time point are not known. CDR3s include the opening cysteine and the closing phenylalanine or tryptophan. Each record gives: J gene, D gene, clone size, V gene, CDR3 protein, CDR3 DNA. The D gene is left open where the match is weak. Size is omitted from some rows. Given values are once, few, many or a class for expanded clones.

J: TRBJ1-4
D: NA
size: NA
V: TRBV5-1
CDR3: CASSFRINEKLFF
DNA: TGCGCCAGCAGCTTTCGAATTAATGAAAAACTGTTTTTT

J: TRBJ1-4
D: TRBD1
size: few
V: TRBV4-2
CDR3: CASSQDAGGQGEKLFF
DNA: TGTGCCAGCAGCCAAGATGCTGGGGGACAGGGTGAAAAACTGTTTTTT

J: TRBJ1-5
D: NA
size: NA
V: TRBV19
CDR3: CASLNIGADSNQPQHF
DNA: TGTGCCAGTCTAAACATTGGGGCAGATAGCAATCAGCCCCAGCATTTT

J: TRBJ2-7
D: NA
size: NA
V: TRBV18
CDR3: CASSPRTGSSAYEQYF
DNA: TGTGCCAGCTCACCTAGGACCGGGTCTTCCGCCTACGAGCAGTACTTC

J: TRBJ2-3
D: NA
size: few
V: TRBV29-1
CDR3: CSVERTASPTDTQYF
DNA: TGCAGCGTTGAAAGAACAGCCTCGCCCACAGATACGCAGTATTTT

J: TRBJ1-2
D: NA
size: NA
V: TRBV6-6
CDR3: CASSTQKDSLGGYTF
DNA: TGTGCCAGCAGTACCCAAAAGGACAGTCTCGGCGGCTACACCTTC

J: TRBJ2-5
D: NA
size: many
V: TRBV11-2
CDR3: CASIQGAGAQYF
DNA: TGTGCCAGCATTCAAGGGGCTGGGGCCCAGTACTTC

J: TRBJ1-2
D: NA
size: NA
V: TRBV7-2
CDR3: CASSPQPGGQLYGYTF
DNA: TGTGCCAGCAGCCCTCAGCCGGGAGGACAGCTCTATGGCTACACCTTC

J: TRBJ2-3
D: NA
size: few
V: TRBV29-1
CDR3: CSVELGPTPDTQYF
DNA: TGCAGCGTTGAACTGGGTCCCACCCCAGATACGCAGTATTTT

J: TRBJ2-7
D: NA
size: few
V: TRBV7-8
CDR3: CASSFPFRTAAYEQYF
DNA: TGTGCCAGCAGCTTTCCCTTTCGGACAGCCGCCTACGAGCAGTACTTC

J: TRBJ2-7
D: TRBD1
size: many
V: TRBV7-2
CDR3: CASSWSGTGSYEQYF
DNA: TGTGCCAGCAGCTGGTCCGGGACAGGGTCATACGAGCAGTACTTC

J: TRBJ2-3
D: TRBD2
size: many
V: TRBV9
CDR3: CASSVTLGGGAPYYTDTQYF
DNA: TGTGCCAGCAGCGTAACCCTGGGGGGAGGGGCGCCTTATTACACAGATACGCAGTATTTT

J: TRBJ2-7
D: TRBD1
size: NA
V: TRBV5-1
CDR3: CASSRGQGITYEQYF
DNA: TGCGCCAGCAGCCGAGGACAGGGGATCACCTACGAGCAGTACTTC

J: TRBJ2-5
D: TRBD2
size: NA
V: TRBV7-2
CDR3: CASTGTSGGHETQYF
DNA: TGTGCCAGCACCGGGACTAGCGGGGGGCACGAGACCCAGTACTTC

J: TRBJ1-6
D: NA
size: NA
V: TRBV7-2
CDR3: CALGAGRDSPLHF
DNA: TGTGCCCTGGGGGCAGGGCGGGATTCACCCCTCCACTTT

J: TRBJ1-2
D: NA
size: NA
V: TRBV4-1
CDR3: CASSQEPGSGGYTF
DNA: TGCGCCAGCAGCCAAGAGCCGGGATCGGGCGGCTACACCTTC

J: TRBJ1-2
D: TRBD1
size: NA
V: TRBV5-1
CDR3: CASSHNGQGAGGYTF
DNA: TGCGCCAGCAGCCACAACGGACAGGGAGCAGGTGGCTACACCTTC

J: TRBJ2-1
D: TRBD2
size: NA
V: TRBV9
CDR3: CASSVRLAGYNEQFF
DNA: TGTGCCAGCAGCGTACGGCTAGCGGGGTACAATGAGCAGTTCTTC

J: TRBJ1-6
D: NA
size: few
V: TRBV7-2
CDR3: CASSLAGNGAGPLHF
DNA: TGTGCCAGCAGCTTAGCGGGTAATGGGGCAGGCCCCCTCCACTTT

J: TRBJ1-6
D: TRBD1
size: few
V: TRBV5-4
CDR3: CASSLDTGDRSPLHF
DNA: TGTGCCAGCAGCTTGGATACAGGGGACCGATCACCCCTCCACTTT

J: TRBJ2-5
D: TRBD2
size: few
V: TRBV7-6
CDR3: CASSPGGGQETQYF
DNA: TGTGCCAGCAGCCCCGGCGGGGGTCAAGAGACCCAGTACTTC

J: TRBJ2-3
D: NA
size: NA
V: TRBV11-3
CDR3: CASSARLGADTQYF
DNA: TGTGCCAGCAGCGCCAGACTAGGGGCAGATACGCAGTATTTT

J: TRBJ2-2
D: NA
size: NA
V: TRBV7-9
CDR3: CASSSRGTGELFF
DNA: TGTGCCAGCAGCTCCAGGGGCACCGGGGAGCTGTTTTTT

J: TRBJ2-3
D: TRBD2
size: NA
V: TRBV7-2
CDR3: CASSRTSGGIGTDTQYF
DNA: TGTGCCAGCAGCAGAACTAGCGGGGGGATCGGAACAGATACGCAGTATTTT

J: TRBJ1-1
D: TRBD1
size: NA
V: TRBV5-1
CDR3: CASSSGQGRTEAFF
DNA: TGCGCCAGCAGCTCCGGACAGGGTCGGACTGAAGCTTTCTTT

J: TRBJ2-5
D: NA
size: NA
V: TRBV20-1
CDR3: CSAKETGAQYF
DNA: TGCAGTGCTAAGGAGACGGGAGCCCAGTACTTC

J: TRBJ1-1
D: NA
size: NA
V: TRBV20-1
CDR3: CSARGQGRAEAFF
DNA: TGCAGTGCTAGAGGGCAGGGGAGGGCTGAAGCTTTCTTT

J: TRBJ2-5
D: TRBD2
size: NA
V: TRBV7-8
CDR3: CASSLLAGQETQYF
DNA: TGTGCCAGCAGCTTACTAGCGGGACAAGAGACCCAGTACTTC

J: TRBJ2-2
D: NA
size: NA
V: TRBV6-6
CDR3: CASSYWQGVEAGELFF
DNA: TGTGCCAGCAGTTACTGGCAGGGCGTCGAGGCCGGGGAGCTGTTTTTT

J: TRBJ2-5
D: TRBD1
size: NA
V: TRBV7-9
CDR3: CASSIQGVTQYF
DNA: TGTGCCAGCAGCATACAGGGGGTGACCCAGTACTTC

J: TRBJ2-3
D: NA
size: NA
V: TRBV5-5
CDR3: CASSGSGGTDTQYF
DNA: TGTGCCAGCAGCGGGAGCGGTGGGACAGATACGCAGTATTTT

J: TRBJ2-3
D: NA
size: NA
V: TRBV9
CDR3: CASSAPRTDTQYF
DNA: TGTGCCAGCAGCGCCCCCCGCACAGATACGCAGTATTTT

J: TRBJ2-5
D: NA
size: few
V: TRBV18
CDR3: CASSPRQGTQYF
DNA: TGTGCCAGCTCACCACGGCAAGGGACCCAGTACTTC

J: TRBJ1-5
D: NA
size: NA
V: TRBV6-6
CDR3: CASSYGGIQGKQPQHF
DNA: TGTGCCAGCAGTTACGGAGGTATCCAGGGGAAGCAGCCCCAGCATTTT

J: TRBJ2-1
D: TRBD2
size: NA
V: TRBV13
CDR3: CASSRSTSGGRNEQFF
DNA: TGTGCCAGCAGCCGGAGTACTAGCGGGGGAAGGAATGAGCAGTTCTTC

J: TRBJ1-2
D: NA
size: few
V: TRBV12-3/TRBV12-4
CDR3: CASSLRTGSYGYTF
DNA: TGTGCCAGCAGTTTAAGAACAGGGTCCTATGGCTACACCTTC

J: TRBJ2-7
D: NA
size: few
V: TRBV6-2/TRBV6-3
CDR3: CASSYRGNEQYF
DNA: TGTGCCAGCAGTTATAGGGGTAACGAGCAGTACTTC

J: TRBJ2-3
D: NA
size: many
V: TRBV18
CDR3: CASSTSTDTQYF
DNA: TGTGCCAGCTCAACTAGCACAGATACGCAGTATTTT

J: TRBJ1-5
D: TRBD1
size: NA
V: TRBV4-1
CDR3: CASSLTIRDRGGQPQHF
DNA: TGCGCCAGCAGCCTGACAATCCGAGACAGGGGAGGTCAGCCCCAGCATTTT

J: TRBJ1-2
D: TRBD1
size: NA
V: TRBV5-4
CDR3: CASSGQTGWDGYTF
DNA: TGTGCCAGCAGCGGACAGACAGGGTGGGATGGCTACACCTTC

J: TRBJ2-1
D: NA
size: few
V: TRBV12-3/TRBV12-4
CDR3: CASSLSERDEQFF
DNA: TGTGCCAGCAGTTTGTCGGAGAGGGATGAGCAGTTCTTC

J: TRBJ2-3
D: NA
size: many
V: TRBV29-1
CDR3: CSISSAGTDTQYF
DNA: TGCAGCATTTCCTCGGCAGGCACAGATACGCAGTATTTT

J: TRBJ2-2
D: NA
size: few
V: TRBV5-1
CDR3: CASSRLPTGELFF
DNA: TGCGCCAGCAGCCGGTTACCCACCGGGGAGCTGTTTTTT

J: TRBJ2-5
D: NA
size: NA
V: TRBV5-4
CDR3: CASSFGSGPEETQYF
DNA: TGTGCCAGCAGCTTTGGAAGCGGTCCTGAAGAGACCCAGTACTTC

J: TRBJ2-1
D: TRBD2
size: NA
V: TRBV6-2/TRBV6-3
CDR3: CASSNPRGGRRSNEQFF
DNA: TGTGCCAGCAGTAACCCGCGGGGGGGCCGGCGGAGCAATGAGCAGTTCTTC

J: TRBJ2-7
D: NA
size: NA
V: TRBV11-2
CDR3: CASSLDPPRSYEQYF
DNA: TGTGCCAGCAGCTTAGATCCGCCCCGCTCCTACGAGCAGTACTTC

J: TRBJ2-7
D: NA
size: NA
V: TRBV7-2
CDR3: CASSPARDYYEQYF
DNA: TGTGCCAGCAGCCCTGCCCGGGATTACTACGAGCAGTACTTC

J: TRBJ1-2
D: NA
size: few
V: TRBV4-2
CDR3: CASSQDQNPYGYTF
DNA: TGTGCCAGCAGCCAAGACCAGAACCCCTATGGCTACACCTTC

J: TRBJ1-3
D: NA
size: NA
V: TRBV5-1
CDR3: CASSVTEPGNTIYF
DNA: TGCGCCAGCAGCGTGACAGAGCCTGGAAACACCATATATTTT

J: TRBJ2-7
D: NA
size: many
V: TRBV6-5
CDR3: CASSYSTKTYEQYF
DNA: TGTGCCAGCAGTTACTCGACGAAAACCTACGAGCAGTACTTC

J: TRBJ2-2
D: TRBD1
size: NA
V: TRBV7-3
CDR3: CASSSDRGSGELFF
DNA: TGTGCCAGCAGCTCGGACAGGGGATCCGGGGAGCTGTTTTTT

J: TRBJ1-1
D: TRBD1
size: NA
V: TRBV3-1
CDR3: CASGYRQGNTEAFF
DNA: TGTGCCAGCGGGTACCGACAGGGGAACACTGAAGCTTTCTTT

J: TRBJ2-5
D: TRBD2
size: many
V: TRBV6-2/TRBV6-3
CDR3: CASTATGTILRETQYF
DNA: TGTGCCAGCACTGCCACGGGGACTATTCTTAGAGAGACCCAGTACTTC

J: TRBJ1-1
D: NA
size: NA
V: TRBV5-1
CDR3: CASSSEGGAFF
DNA: TGCGCCAGCAGCTCGGAGGGAGGGGCTTTCTTT

J: TRBJ1-5
D: NA
size: NA
V: TRBV6-5
CDR3: CASSYRSSPKGPQHF
DNA: TGTGCCAGCAGTTACAGGTCGTCTCCCAAGGGTCCCCAGCATTTT

J: TRBJ2-3
D: NA
size: NA
V: TRBV29-1
CDR3: CSAGTSSQYF
DNA: TGCAGCGCGGGGACAAGTTCGCAGTATTTT

J: TRBJ2-3
D: TRBD2
size: NA
V: TRBV2
CDR3: CASTGGGATDTQYF
DNA: TGTGCCAGCACCGGCGGGGGGGCCACAGATACGCAGTATTTT